This TCR beta chain was captured in a study of blood T cell repertoires in COVID-19. Study-level background: PBMCs, B-cell-depleted T cells, or T cells provided the cDNA or gDNA that made up the material.

CDR3 length: 14 amino acids. The V gene lost 9 bases and the J gene lost 7 bases, with 17 bases spanning the gap. Germline V gene data show CDR1 as KGHDR and CDR2 as SFDVKD. TCRdb's table, derived via immunoSEQ multiplex PCR, lists solely in-frame clones and lacks some. The sample shows fewer than 250,000 clones, approximately 91% of them seen only once. V usage is TRBV24-1 and J usage is TRBJ2-2; tentative D call: TRBD2 (5 bases). Input material: peripheral blood. The clonotype originates from a man between 60 and 70 years old who had recovered from COVID-19. Here the CDR3 DNA reads TGTGCCACCCAGGAGTCGAGCGGTATCGGGGAGCTGTTTTTT. Its translation is CATQESSGIGELFF.